What follows is one TCR beta chain and its context. This specimen comes from a study of blood T cell repertoires in COVID-19. Turning to the study itself: Sites across the United States, Italy and Spain contributed samples from acute and convalescent COVID-19. PBMCs, B-cell-depleted T cells, or T cells were the source of the cDNA or gDNA that made up the material.

The CDR3 runs 15 residues. Trimming removed 0 bases at V and 9 bases at J, with 17 bases between. Germline V gene lookup returns CDR1 ENHRY and CDR2 SYGVKD. Here immunoSEQ multiplex PCR was the method, and the copy in TCRdb shows in-frame clones only, minus some. Among over 300,000 clones listed, around four fifths were seen once. The TCR comes from a woman between 50 and 59 years old with acute or convalescent COVID-19. This rearrangement joins TRBV10-3 to TRBJ1-2; D remains unclear. The sample taken for sequencing was peripheral blood. The DNA for the CDR3 is TGTGCCATCAGTGAGTCCCCAGGCTTTGACCCCCGCTACACCTTC. It specifies CAISESPGFDPRYTF.